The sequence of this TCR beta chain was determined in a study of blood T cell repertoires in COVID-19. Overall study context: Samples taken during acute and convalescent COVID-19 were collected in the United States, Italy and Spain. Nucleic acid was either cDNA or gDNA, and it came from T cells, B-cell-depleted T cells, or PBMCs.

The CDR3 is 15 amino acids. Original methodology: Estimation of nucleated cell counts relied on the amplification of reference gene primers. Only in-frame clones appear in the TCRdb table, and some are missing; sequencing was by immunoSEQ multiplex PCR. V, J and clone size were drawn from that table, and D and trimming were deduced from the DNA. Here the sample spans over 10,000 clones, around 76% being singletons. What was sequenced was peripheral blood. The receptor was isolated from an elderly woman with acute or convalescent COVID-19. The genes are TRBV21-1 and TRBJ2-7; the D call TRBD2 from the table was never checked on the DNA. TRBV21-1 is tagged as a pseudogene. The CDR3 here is CASSRAGGSSYEQYF. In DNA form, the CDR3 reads TGTGCCAGCAGCAGAGCGGGGGGAAGCTCCTACGAGCAGTACTTC.